The sequence of this T cell receptor (beta chain) was determined in a study of T cells in Graves' hyperthyroidism and ophthalmopathy. Background on the study: Peripheral blood was acquired at first diagnosis, ahead of any therapy whatsoever. Study results and caveats: A 13 V-J signature model discriminated ophthalmopathy versus stable hyperthyroidism.

The CDR3 regions of TCR beta were amplified from RNA transcripts. HTBI primers were used for first-round RT-PCR of the TCR CDR3. TCRdb analysed the multiplex PCR reads with MiXCR anew, one entry per CDR3 protein. The table records around 480,000 distinct CDR3 sequences, around 15% of them present only once. The patients, who ranged from 18 to 65 in age, presented with newly diagnosed hyperthyroidism lasting under 2 months. Exclusion criteria comprised uncontrolled infection, other autoimmune disease, pregnancy or lactation. This clonotype came up many times. Its target is unknown. The TCR comes from a woman in her late teens or twenties with Graves' hyperthyroidism. Sequencing used blood.

As DNA, the CDR3 is TGTGCCAGCAGTTTAACTTGGAACACCGGGGAGCTGTTTTTT. Translation gives CASSLTWNTGELFF. The chain has TRBV12-3 or TRBV12-4 and TRBJ2-2; D is ambiguous. The CDR3 is 14 residues long. The V gene lost 2 bases and the J gene lost 1 base, with 5 bases spanning the gap.